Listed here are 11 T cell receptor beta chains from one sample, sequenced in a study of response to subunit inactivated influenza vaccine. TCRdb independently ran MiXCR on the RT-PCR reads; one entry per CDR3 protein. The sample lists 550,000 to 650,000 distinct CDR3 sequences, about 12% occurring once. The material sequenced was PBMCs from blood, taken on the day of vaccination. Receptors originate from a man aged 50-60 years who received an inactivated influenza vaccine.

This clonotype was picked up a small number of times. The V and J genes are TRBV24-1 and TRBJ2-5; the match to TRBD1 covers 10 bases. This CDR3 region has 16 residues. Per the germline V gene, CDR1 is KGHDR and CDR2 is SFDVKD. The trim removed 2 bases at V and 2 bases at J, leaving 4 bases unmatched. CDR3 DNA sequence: TGTGCCACCAGTGATTACCGGACAGGGGGTCAAGAGACCCAGTACTTC. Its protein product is CATSDYRTGGQETQYF.

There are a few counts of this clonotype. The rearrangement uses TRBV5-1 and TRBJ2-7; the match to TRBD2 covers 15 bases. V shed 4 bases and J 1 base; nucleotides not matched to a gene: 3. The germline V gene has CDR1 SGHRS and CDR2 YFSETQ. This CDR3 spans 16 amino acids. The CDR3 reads CASSGTSGGPSYEQYF. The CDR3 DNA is TGCGCCAGCAGCGGGACTAGCGGGGGGCCGTCCTACGAGCAGTACTTC.

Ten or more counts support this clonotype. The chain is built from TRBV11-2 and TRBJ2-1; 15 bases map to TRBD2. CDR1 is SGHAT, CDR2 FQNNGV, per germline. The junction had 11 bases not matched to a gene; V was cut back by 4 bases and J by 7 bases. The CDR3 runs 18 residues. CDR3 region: CASSWAPGLAGGRNEQFF. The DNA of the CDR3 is TGTGCCAGCAGCTGGGCCCCGGGACTAGCGGGAGGCCGAAATGAGCAGTTCTTC.

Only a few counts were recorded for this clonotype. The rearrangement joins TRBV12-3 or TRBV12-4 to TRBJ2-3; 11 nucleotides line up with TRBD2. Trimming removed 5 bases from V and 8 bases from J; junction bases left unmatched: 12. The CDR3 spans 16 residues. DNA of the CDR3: TGTGCCAGCAGTAATAGCGGGAGGGCCCTCCTGAGTACGCAGTATTTT. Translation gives CASSNSGRALLSTQYF.

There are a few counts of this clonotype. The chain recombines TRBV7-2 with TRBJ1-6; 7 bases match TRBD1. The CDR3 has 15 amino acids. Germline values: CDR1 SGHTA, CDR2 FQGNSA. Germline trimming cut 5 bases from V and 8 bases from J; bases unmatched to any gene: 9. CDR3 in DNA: TGTGCCAGCAGCCTAACGACAGGGATCGATTCACCCCTCCACTTT. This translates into CASSLTTGIDSPLHF.

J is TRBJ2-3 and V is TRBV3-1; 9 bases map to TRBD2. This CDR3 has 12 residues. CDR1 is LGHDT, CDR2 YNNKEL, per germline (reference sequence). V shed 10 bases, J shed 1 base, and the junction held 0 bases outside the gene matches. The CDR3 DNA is TGTGCCACTAGCGGGGGCACAGATACGCAGTATTTT. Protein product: CATSGGTDTQYF.

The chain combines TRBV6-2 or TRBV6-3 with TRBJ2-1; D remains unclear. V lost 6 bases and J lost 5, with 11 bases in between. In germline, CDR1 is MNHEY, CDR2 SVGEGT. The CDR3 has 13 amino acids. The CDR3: CASRRPNHNEQFF. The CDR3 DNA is TGTGCCAGCAGGCGACCGAATCACAATGAGCAGTTCTTC.

The chain's CDR3 is CASSYPGTSGKYQETQYF. CDR3 coding DNA: TGTGCCAGCAGTTACCCCGGGACTAGCGGGAAGTACCAAGAGACCCAGTACTTC. This chain links TRBV6-5 with TRBJ2-5, with 13 nucleotides matching TRBD2. There are 18 residues in the CDR3. Unmatched junction bases numbered 6, after V lost 2 bases and J lost 0 bases. Germline V gene data show CDR1 as MNHEY and CDR2 as SVGAGI.

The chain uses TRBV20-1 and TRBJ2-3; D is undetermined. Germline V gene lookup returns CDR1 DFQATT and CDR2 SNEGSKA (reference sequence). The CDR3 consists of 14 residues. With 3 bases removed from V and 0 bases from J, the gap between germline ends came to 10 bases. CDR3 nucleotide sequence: TGCAGTGCTAGGAGGTCAGCTAGCACAGATACGCAGTATTTT. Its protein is CSARRSASTDTQYF.

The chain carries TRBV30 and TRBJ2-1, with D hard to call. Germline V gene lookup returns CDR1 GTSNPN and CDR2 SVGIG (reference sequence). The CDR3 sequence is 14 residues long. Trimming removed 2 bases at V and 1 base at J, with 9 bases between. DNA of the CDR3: TGTGCCTGGAGTCACAGTTCATCCTACAATGAGCAGTTCTTC. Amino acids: CAWSHSSSYNEQFF. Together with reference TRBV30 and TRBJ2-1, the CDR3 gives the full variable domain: SQTIHQWPATLVQPVGSPLSLECTVEGTSNPNLYWYRQAAGRGLQLLFYSVGIGQISSEVPQNLSASRPQDRQFILSSKKLLLSDSGFYLCAWSHSSSYNEQFFGPGTRLTVL.

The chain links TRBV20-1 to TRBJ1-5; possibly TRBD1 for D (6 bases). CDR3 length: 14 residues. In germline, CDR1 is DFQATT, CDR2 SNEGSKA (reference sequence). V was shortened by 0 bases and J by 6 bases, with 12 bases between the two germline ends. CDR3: CSARDSKGGQPQHF. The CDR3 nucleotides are TGCAGTGCTAGAGATTCGAAAGGGGGTCAGCCCCAGCATTTT.